A selection of T cell receptor beta chains follows, all from one sample in a study of graft-versus-host responses after intestinal transplantation. Here immunoSEQ multiplex PCR was the method, and the copy in TCRdb shows in-frame clones only, minus some. Of over 100,000 clones in the sample, around 94% were seen once. These receptors lack a known antigen. Sequencing used unstimulated CD8+ T cells sorted from spleen or lymph node cells, obtained before transplant. These receptors were obtained from a human donor who was the organ donor for an intestinal transplant. CDR3s include the opening cysteine and the closing phenylalanine or tryptophan. The size of a clone is reported for some rows only, either as once, few or many, or as a class for expanded clones.

j_call v_call clone_size cdr3_aa
TRBJ2-7 TRBV6-1 NA CASSGDEYEQYF
TRBJ2-4 TRBV9 NA CASSPAGAYDIQYF
TRBJ2-1 TRBV4-2 once CASSQGPYNEQFF
TRBJ2-2 TRBV9 NA CASSVGGTGELFF
TRBJ2-7 TRBV7-9 NA CASTAQGAYEQYF
TRBJ2-7 TRBV6-1 few CASSLPAGGAYEQYF
NA TRBV19 NA CASTAGTGIYEQYF
TRBJ1-1 TRBV30 NA CAWNPGHPNTEAFF
TRBJ2-1 TRBV9 NA CASSVAPWGDEQFF
TRBJ2-7 TRBV7-9 NA CASSLDRNYEQYF
TRBJ2-7 TRBV7-2 NA CASSASGSYEQYF
TRBJ2-2 TRBV19 NA CASSSAHGTGELFF
TRBJ1-1 TRBV6-1 NA CASSELSGQNTEAFF
TRBJ2-1 TRBV9 NA CASSVALGPLRPEQFF
TRBJ2-7 TRBV6-5 NA CASSYSVAGAYEQYF
NA TRBV11-2 NA CASSLEGVIYEQYF
TRBJ1-2 TRBV9 NA CASSMGESYGYTF
TRBJ1-3 TRBV5-5 NA CASSLTGFNTGNTIYF
TRBJ2-6 TRBV2 NA CASSEARAYSGANVLTF
TRBJ1-2 TRBV9 NA CASSLGGGLVYGYTF
TRBJ2-7 TRBV13 NA CASSLTGDEQYF
TRBJ2-6 TRBV6-4 NA CASSDSVLSGANVLTF
TRBJ2-5 TRBV2 NA CASSSGTSGQETQYF
TRBJ2-7 TRBV19 NA CASSNGTSGDYEQYF
TRBJ2-1 TRBV9 NA CASSVGPRGRLDNEQFF
TRBJ2-7 TRBV9 NA CASSPGTSYEQYF
TRBJ1-4 TRBV6-6 NA CASSYSGEAKLFF
TRBJ2-5 TRBV4-1 NA CASSQSGREETQYF
TRBJ2-5 TRBV4-2 NA CASSQEDGAQGARCTLETQYF
TRBJ2-3 TRBV29-1 NA CSGILQGRKADTQYF
TRBJ1-5 TRBV6-1 few CATGGKPQHF
TRBJ2-1 TRBV29-1 NA CSVEGAPEQFF
TRBJ2-2 TRBV27 NA CASKTRGTGMDTGELFF
TRBJ2-1 TRBV14 NA CASSQEWDLGEQFF